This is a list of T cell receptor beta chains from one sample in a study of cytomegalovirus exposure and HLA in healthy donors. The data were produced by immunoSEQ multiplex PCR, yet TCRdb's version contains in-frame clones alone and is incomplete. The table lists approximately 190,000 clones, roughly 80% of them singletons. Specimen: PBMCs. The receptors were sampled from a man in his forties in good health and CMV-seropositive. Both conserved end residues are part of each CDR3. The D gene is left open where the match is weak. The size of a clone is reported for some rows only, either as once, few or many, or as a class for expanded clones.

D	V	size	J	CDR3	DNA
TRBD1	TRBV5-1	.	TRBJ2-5	CASSSTGARETQYF	TGCGCCAGCAGCTCGACAGGGGCAAGAGAGACCCAGTACTTC
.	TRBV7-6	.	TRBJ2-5	CASSLNGNEGLGTQYF	TGTGCCAGCAGCCTCAATGGGAACGAGGGCCTGGGGACCCAGTACTTC
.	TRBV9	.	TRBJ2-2	CASSVEPWSVGELFF	TGTGCCAGCAGCGTAGAACCGTGGAGTGTCGGGGAGCTGTTTTTT
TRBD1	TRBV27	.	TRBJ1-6	CASSFGTGNNSPLHF	TGTGCCAGCAGTTTCGGGACAGGGAACAATTCCCCCCTCCACTTT
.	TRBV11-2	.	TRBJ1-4	CASSLGGVGEKLFF	TGTGCCAGCAGCTTGGGGGGAGTGGGGGAAAAACTGTTTTTT
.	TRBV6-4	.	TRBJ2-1	CASSDLSGENEQFF	TGTGCCAGCAGTGACTTGAGTGGGGAGAATGAGCAGTTCTTC
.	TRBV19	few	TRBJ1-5	CASSMDSSNQPQHF	TGTGCCAGTAGTATGGACAGTAGCAATCAGCCCCAGCATTTT
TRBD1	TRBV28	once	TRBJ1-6	CASRLTGVNSPLHF	TGTGCCAGCAGACTAACAGGGGTTAATTCACCCCTCCACTTT
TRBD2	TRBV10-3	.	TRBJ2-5	CAISWTSLDPTTQYF	TGTGCCATCAGTTGGACTAGCCTGGACCCTACGACCCAGTACTTC
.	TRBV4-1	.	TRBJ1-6	CASSQVSGFRSPLHF	TGCGCCAGCAGCCAAGTTTCAGGGTTTCGCTCACCCCTCCACTTT
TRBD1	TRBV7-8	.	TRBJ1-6	CASSLAARGRFNSPLHF	TGTGCCAGCAGCTTAGCGGCGAGGGGGCGATTTAATTCACCCCTCCACTTT
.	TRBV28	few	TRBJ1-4	CASTTPTSTNEKLFF	TGTGCCAGCACAACACCCACCTCAACTAATGAAAAACTGTTTTTT
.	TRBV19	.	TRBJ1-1	CASSRQVDTEAFF	TGTGCCAGTAGTCGACAGGTCGACACTGAAGCTTTCTTT
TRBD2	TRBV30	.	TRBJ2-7	CAWSGGLAGEQYF	TGTGCCTGGAGTGGAGGACTAGCGGGAGAGCAGTACTTC
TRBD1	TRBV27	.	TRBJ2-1	CASSFWDRLLNEQFF	TGTGCCAGCAGTTTTTGGGACAGGCTTCTCAATGAGCAGTTCTTC
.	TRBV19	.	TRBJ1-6	CASSMEGHVFSPLHF	TGTGCCAGTAGTATGGAAGGACACGTCTTTTCACCCCTCCACTTT
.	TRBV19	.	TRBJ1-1	CASSVRGNTEAFF	TGTGCCAGTAGTGTCAGGGGGAACACTGAAGCTTTCTTT
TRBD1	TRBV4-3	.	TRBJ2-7	CASSPGTGSYEQYF	TGCGCCAGCAGCCCCGGGACAGGGTCATACGAGCAATACTTC
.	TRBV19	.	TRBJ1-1	CATMQGIVINPNTEAFF	TGTGCCACCATGCAGGGTATCGTCATAAACCCAAACACTGAAGCTTTCTTT
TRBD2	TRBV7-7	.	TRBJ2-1	CASSLVSSGANEQFF	TGTGCTAGCAGCTTAGTGTCTAGCGGGGCGAATGAGCAGTTCTTC
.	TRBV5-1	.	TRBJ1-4	CASSLDVGDEKLFF	TGCGCCAGCAGCTTGGATGTGGGCGATGAAAAACTGTTTTTT
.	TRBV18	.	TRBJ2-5	CASSRQVFEETQYF	TGTGCCAGCTCACGGCAGGTCTTCGAAGAGACCCAGTACTTC
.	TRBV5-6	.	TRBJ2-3	CASSLFGKADTQYF	TGTGCCAGCAGCTTGTTCGGGAAAGCAGATACGCAGTATTTT
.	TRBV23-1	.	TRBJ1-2	CASRPDLVTPGDYGYTF	TGCGCCAGCAGGCCGGACCTAGTTACTCCAGGGGACTATGGCTACACCTTC
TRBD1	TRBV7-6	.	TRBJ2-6	CASSYLTGDYSGANVLTF	TGTGCCAGCAGCTACCTGACAGGGGATTACTCTGGGGCCAACGTCCTGACTTTC
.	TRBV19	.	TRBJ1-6	CASRFAGHSPLHF	TGTGCCAGTAGATTCGCGGGGCATTCACCCCTCCACTTT
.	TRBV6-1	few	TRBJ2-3	CASSLSETDTQYF	TGTGCCAGCAGTTTAAGCGAAACAGATACGCAGTATTTT
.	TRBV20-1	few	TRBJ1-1	CAYRMVGEAFF	TGCGCGTACCGCATGGTCGGTGAAGCTTTCTTT
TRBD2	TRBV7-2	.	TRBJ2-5	CASSASGGGGETQYF	TGTGCCAGCAGCGCTAGCGGGGGGGGCGGGGAGACCCAGTACTTC
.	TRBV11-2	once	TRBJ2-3	CASSLGPRLVDTQYF	TGTGCCAGCAGCTTAGGCCCGCGACTCGTAGATACGCAGTATTTT
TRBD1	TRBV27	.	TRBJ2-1	CASSSPGTGVYNEQFF	TGTGCCAGCAGTTCCCCCGGGACAGGGGTGTACAATGAGCAGTTCTTC
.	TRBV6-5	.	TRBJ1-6	CASSEQHNSPLHF	TGTGCCAGCAGTGAACAGCATAATTCACCCCTCCACTTT
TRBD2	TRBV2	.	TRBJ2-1	CASGPSGGRSYNEQFF	TGTGCCAGCGGACCTAGCGGGGGGCGCTCCTACAATGAGCAGTTCTTC
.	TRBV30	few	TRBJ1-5	CAWSKQANQPQHF	TGTGCCTGGAGTAAACAGGCGAATCAGCCCCAGCATTTT
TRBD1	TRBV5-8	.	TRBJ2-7	CASSSTRGRRAYEQYF	TGTGCCAGCAGCTCAACCAGGGGGCGTCGCGCCTACGAGCAGTACTTC
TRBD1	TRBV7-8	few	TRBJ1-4	CASSPSGDRDEKLFF	TGTGCCAGCAGCCCCTCTGGGGACAGGGACGAAAAACTGTTTTTT